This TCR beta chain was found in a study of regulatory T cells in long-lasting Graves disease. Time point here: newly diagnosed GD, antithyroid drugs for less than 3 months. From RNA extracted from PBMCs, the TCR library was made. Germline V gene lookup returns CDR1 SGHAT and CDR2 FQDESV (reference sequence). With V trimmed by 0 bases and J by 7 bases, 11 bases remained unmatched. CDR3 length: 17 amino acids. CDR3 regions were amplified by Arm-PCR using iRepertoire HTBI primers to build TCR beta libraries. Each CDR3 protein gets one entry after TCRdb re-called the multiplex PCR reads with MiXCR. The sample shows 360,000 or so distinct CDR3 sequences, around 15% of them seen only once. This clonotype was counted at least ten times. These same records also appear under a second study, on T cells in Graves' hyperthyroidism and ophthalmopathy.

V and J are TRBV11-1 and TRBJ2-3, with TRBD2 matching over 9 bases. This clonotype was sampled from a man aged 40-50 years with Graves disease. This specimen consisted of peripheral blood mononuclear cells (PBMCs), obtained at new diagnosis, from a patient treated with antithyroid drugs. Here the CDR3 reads CASSLAWRPGLANTQYF. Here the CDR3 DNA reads TGTGCCAGCAGCTTAGCTTGGAGACCGGGACTAGCTAATACGCAGTATTTT. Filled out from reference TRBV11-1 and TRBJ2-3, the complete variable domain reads EAEVAQSPRYKITEKSQAVAFWCDPISGHATLYWYRQILGQGPELLVQFQDESVVDDSQLPKDRFSAERLKGVDSTLKIQPAELGDSAMYLCASSLAWRPGLANTQYFGPGTRLTVL.